The 26 T cell receptor beta chains in this list originate from one sample, sequenced in a study of CD8 T cells in Susac syndrome. Reverse transcription of about 0.5 to 1 ug RNA was carried out with random hexamers. One entry per CDR3 protein results from TCRdb running MiXCR on the immunoSEQ multiplex PCR reads. Altogether roughly 140,000 distinct CDR3 sequences are present, 85% to 95% being singletons, with the ten largest covering more than 0.2%. The sequenced material came from CD8+ T cells from PBMCs. Receptors originate from a human donor with multiple sclerosis.

The rearrangement uses TRBV27 and TRBJ1-2; TRBD1 aligns across 12 bases. From germline, CDR1 is MNHEY and CDR2 SMNVEV (reference sequence). The CDR3 contains 16 residues. The V and J ends lost 4 bases and 5 bases, in that order; junction bases with no gene match: 8. The CDR3 loop reads CASSSPGTGGAYGYTF. The CDR3 DNA reads as TGTGCCAGCAGTTCCCCCGGGACAGGGGGCGCGTATGGCTACACCTTC.

This CDR3 is CATSNGGSTSTDTQYF. The CDR3 DNA sequence: TGTGCCACCAGCAACGGAGGCTCAACTAGCACAGATACGCAGTATTTT. V usage is TRBV15 and J usage is TRBJ2-3; TRBD2 might be the D (5 bases). The CDR3 totals 16 residues. The germline gives CDR1 LNHNV, CDR2 YYDKDF (reference sequence). V shed 4 bases and J shed 0 bases, with 14 bases lying between them. Full variable domain (outside the CDR3, taken from reference TRBV15 and TRBJ2-3): DAMVIQNPRYQVTQFGKPVTLSCSQTLNHNVMYWYQQKSSQAPKLLFHYYDKDFNNEADTPDNFQSRRPNTSFCFLDIRSPGLGDTAMYLCATSNGGSTSTDTQYFGPGTRLTVL.

The chain links TRBV15 to TRBJ2-7, with 8 bases fitting TRBD1. Per germline, CDR1 LNHNV and CDR2 YYDKDF (reference sequence). V was clipped by 3 bases and J by 0 bases; unmatched bases: 4. This CDR3 contains 15 residues. For the CDR3, the DNA is TGTGCCACCAGCAGCTCAGACAGGGGCTCCTACGAGCAGTACTTC. This codes for CATSSSDRGSYEQYF.

The CDR3 spells CASSFGLRDDYGYTF. The CDR3 DNA sequence: TGTGCCAGCAGTTTTGGGCTCCGGGACGACTATGGCTACACCTTC. The chain links TRBV28 to TRBJ1-2; tentative D call: TRBD1 (5 bases). V lost 3 bases and J lost 3, with 14 bases in between. Germline CDR1 and CDR2: MDHEN and SYDVKM. CDR3 length equals 15 residues.

CDR3 DNA: TGTGCCAGCAGCTTAGAACAGGGGCAAGAGACCCAGTACTTC. This translates into CASSLEQGQETQYF. The rearrangement links TRBV7-9 to TRBJ2-5, with 7 nucleotides matching TRBD1. The CDR3 runs to 14 residues. The junction had 1 base not matched to a gene; V was cut back by 1 base and J by 2 bases. Per the germline V gene, CDR1 is SEHNR and CDR2 is FQNEAQ (reference sequence).

The gene calls are TRBV7-9 and TRBJ2-7; perhaps TRBD1 as D (6 bases). The V gene's germline CDR1 is SEHNR and CDR2 FQNEAQ (reference sequence). This CDR3 is 14 amino acids long. V shed 5 bases and J shed 3 bases, with 14 bases lying between them. The CDR3 reads CASSQQGLFYEQYF. CDR3 nucleotide sequence: TGTGCCAGCAGCCAGCAGGGGTTGTTCTACGAGCAGTACTTC.

This sequence joins TRBV29-1 and TRBJ1-2; tentative D call: TRBD1 (5 bases). This CDR3 is 13 amino acids long. Per the germline V gene, CDR1 is SQVTM and CDR2 is ANQGSEA. V lost 5 bases and J lost 6, with 16 bases in between. The CDR3 bases are TGCAGCGTTTTACAGGCTCCCGCGGATGGCTACACCTTC. It translates to CSVLQAPADGYTF. Drawing the rest from reference TRBV29-1 and TRBJ1-2, the complete variable domain is SAVISQKPSRDICQRGTSLTIQCQVDSQVTMMFWYRQQPGQSLTLIATANQGSEATYESGFVIDKFPISRPNLTFSTLTVSNMSPEDSSIYLCSVLQAPADGYTFGSGTRLTVV.

V is TRBV11-2 and J is TRBJ2-2; no definite D call. CDR3 size: 14 residues. Germline-derived CDR1 and CDR2 are SGHAT and FQNNGV. V shed 6 bases and J shed 5 bases, with 13 bases lying between them. Here the CDR3 DNA reads TGTGCCAGCAGTTCCTTTAGCCTAACCGGGGAGCTGTTTTTT. It encodes CASSSFSLTGELFF.

This chain joins TRBV11-3 and TRBJ1-6; D uncertain. Trimming stripped 0 bases from V and 10 bases from J, with 13 bases between. CDR3 length equals 15 residues. Germline V gene sequence: CDR1 SGHNT, CDR2 YENEEA. The CDR3 nucleotides are TGTGCCAGCAGCTTAGATAACGACATACGGTCACCCCTCCACTTT. It codes for CASSLDNDIRSPLHF.

The J gene is TRBJ2-7, the V gene TRBV3-1, with 7 bases identical to TRBD1. The J segment lost 0 bases and the V segment lost 3 bases, leaving 8 bases of the junction unmatched. Germline V gene sequence: CDR1 LGHDT, CDR2 YNNKEL (reference sequence). The CDR3 spans 16 residues. In nucleotides, the CDR3 is TGTGCCAGCAGCCATAGACAGGGCCGAAGCTCCTACGAGCAGTACTTC. The encoded protein is CASSHRQGRSSYEQYF.

The CDR3 spells CASSVDTEIKNQPQHF. As DNA, the CDR3 is TGTGCCAGCAGTGTGGACACGGAAATTAAGAATCAGCCCCAGCATTTT. The chain combines TRBV2 with TRBJ1-5, with a tentative D call TRBD1 (5 bases). Germline V lookup: CDR1 SNHLY, CDR2 FYNNEI. The V and J ends lost 4 bases and 4 bases respectively, with 17 bases between them. CDR3 length: 16 residues.

The V and J genes are TRBV5-1 and TRBJ2-1, with D possibly being TRBD1 (6 bases). The germline V gene has CDR1 SGHRS and CDR2 YFSETQ. This CDR3 contains 13 residues. The germline V and J ends were trimmed by 6 bases and 8 bases, with 15 bases remaining between them. The CDR3 coding sequence is TGCGCCAGCACCTTCCAGGGGAGCGATGAGCAGTTCTTC. This encodes CASTFQGSDEQFF.

The chain recombines TRBV6-2 or TRBV6-3 with TRBJ2-7; D remains ambiguous. Germline V gene sequence: CDR1 MNHEY, CDR2 SVGEGT. The V end lost 6 bases, the J end lost 0 bases, and 9 bases lay between the germline ends. CDR3 length: 13 amino acids. CDR3 protein: CASSYTNSYEQYF. In DNA form, the CDR3 reads TGTGCCAGCAGCTACACCAACTCCTACGAGCAGTACTTC.

This chain uses TRBV28 with TRBJ1-3; no definite D call. Germline assignment: CDR1 MDHEN and CDR2 SYDVKM. V lost 3 bases, J lost 0 bases, and 12 bases lay in between. This CDR3 comprises 16 residues. CDR3 sequence reads: CASSFTRRTSGNTIYF. In DNA, the CDR3 is TGTGCCAGCAGTTTTACAAGGAGGACCTCTGGAAACACCATATATTTT.

The J gene is TRBJ2-2, the V gene TRBV2, with D perhaps matching TRBD1 (5 bases). Looked up from germline, CDR1 is SNHLY and CDR2 is FYNNEI. The CDR3 is made up of 14 amino acids. The V end lost 6 bases, the J end lost 6 bases, and 14 bases lay between the germline ends. CDR3 sequence (DNA): TGTGCCAGCAGATCCTTGGGGCGGTCCGGGGAGCTGTTTTTT. This sequence encodes CASRSLGRSGELFF.

This clonotype occurred once. The chain carries TRBV29-1 and TRBJ1-1; 9 nucleotides align to TRBD1. The CDR3 has 14 amino acids. Unmatched junction bases numbered 12, after V lost 6 bases and J lost 7 bases. The germline V gene has CDR1 SQVTM and CDR2 ANQGSEA. CDR3 nucleotide sequence: TGCAGCGTCTCAAAGAGACAGGGGGGCGTTGAAGCTTTCTTT. Protein sequence: CSVSKRQGGVEAFF.

The chain recombines TRBV29-1 with TRBJ2-1, with D unresolved. With 4 bases removed from V and 8 bases from J, the gap between germline ends came to 3 bases. This CDR3 contains 9 residues. Germline loops: CDR1 SQVTM, CDR2 ANQGSEA. This CDR3 reads CSVGHEQFF. The CDR3 coding sequence is TGCAGCGTTGGCCATGAGCAGTTCTTC.

J is TRBJ2-7 and V is TRBV5-1; tentatively, D is TRBD2 (5 bases). CDR3 length: 15 amino acids. V lost 2 bases and J lost 3, with 15 bases in between. From germline, CDR1 is SGHRS and CDR2 YFSETQ. For the CDR3, the DNA is TGCGCCAGCAGCTTACTGCGGGCCCCTTTCTACGAGCAGTACTTC. It codes for CASSLLRAPFYEQYF.

This sequence joins TRBV20-1 and TRBJ2-7; D is unclear. Germline V lookup: CDR1 DFQATT, CDR2 SNEGSKA (reference sequence). V lost 6 bases and J 6 bases, leaving 15 bases between the germline ends. CDR3 size: 12 residues. CDR3 protein: CSASKQTTEQYF. CDR3 bases: TGCAGTGCGTCCAAGCAGACGACCGAGCAGTACTTC.

The rearrangement joins TRBV9 to TRBJ2-3; D is uncertain. Germline lookup yields CDR1 SGDLS and CDR2 YYNGEE. The germline V and J ends were trimmed by 6 bases and 0 bases, with 14 bases remaining between them. The CDR3 sequence is 15 residues long. CDR3 nucleotide sequence: TGTGCCAGCACCCCACAGAGCACGAGCACAGATACGCAGTATTTT. This encodes CASTPQSTSTDTQYF. Combining the CDR3 with reference TRBV9 and TRBJ2-3 gives the whole variable domain DSGVTQTPKHLITATGQRVTLRCSPRSGDLSVYWYQQSLDQGLQFLIQYYNGEERAKGNILERFSAQQFPDLHSELNLSSLELGDSALYFCASTPQSTSTDTQYFGPGTRLTVL.

The J gene is TRBJ1-2, the V gene TRBV29-1, with 10 positions matching TRBD1. Germline CDR1 is SQVTM and CDR2 is ANQGSEA. CDR3 length: 14 amino acids. The J segment lost 0 bases and the V segment lost 6 bases, leaving 4 bases of the junction unmatched. CDR3 bases: TGCAGCGTCCCCGGACAGGGGGCTAACTATGGCTACACCTTC. It is translated as CSVPGQGANYGYTF.

CDR3 coding DNA: TGCAGTGCTGGACGGACTAGCGGGGGGGTCCAAGAGACCCAGTACTTC. This translates into CSAGRTSGGVQETQYF. The chain employs TRBV20-1 and TRBJ2-5; 15 nucleotides line up with TRBD2. The CDR3 has 16 residues. Germline loops: CDR1 DFQATT, CDR2 SNEGSKA (reference sequence). With V trimmed by 5 bases and J by 1 base, 5 bases remained unmatched.

V usage is TRBV5-6 and J usage is TRBJ2-7; maybe TRBD1 (6 bases). With 0 bases removed from V and 2 bases from J, the gap between germline ends came to 15 bases. Germline V lookup: CDR1 SGHDT, CDR2 YYEEEE. This CDR3 is built from 16 residues. CDR3 sequence reads: CASSLEFGTPTYEQYF. The CDR3 DNA reads TGTGCCAGCAGCTTGGAATTCGGGACACCCACCTACGAGCAGTACTTC.

The chain carries TRBV15 and TRBJ2-7; 10 nucleotides match TRBD1. Losses at the gene ends were 5 bases for V and 3 bases for J; bases not matched to a gene: 4. The length of the CDR3 is 14 residues. Germline loops: CDR1 LNHNV, CDR2 YYDKDF (reference sequence). Here the CDR3 reads CATSWTGGDYEQYF. For the CDR3, the DNA is TGTGCCACCAGCTGGACAGGGGGGGACTACGAGCAGTACTTC.

This rearrangement joins TRBV20-1 to TRBJ2-1, with 8 bases aligning to TRBD2. This CDR3 spans 14 amino acids. Trimming at V came to 5 bases and at J to 5 bases, leaving 8 bases not matched to a gene. CDR1 and CDR2 (germline): DFQATT, SNEGSKA (reference sequence). The CDR3 sequence: CSAPQRGFNNEQFF. The CDR3 DNA sequence: TGCAGTGCTCCTCAGCGGGGGTTTAACAATGAGCAGTTCTTC.

This chain joins TRBV7-8 and TRBJ2-1, with 8 bases lining up with TRBD1. Trimming took 6 bases from V and 6 from J; bases not matched to a gene: 7. The CDR3 runs to 14 residues. CDR1 is SGHVS and CDR2 is FQNEAQ in the germline V gene. The CDR3, as DNA: TGTGCCAGCAGGCCGACAGGGGCGCGCAATGAGCAGTTCTTC. Its translation is CASRPTGARNEQFF.